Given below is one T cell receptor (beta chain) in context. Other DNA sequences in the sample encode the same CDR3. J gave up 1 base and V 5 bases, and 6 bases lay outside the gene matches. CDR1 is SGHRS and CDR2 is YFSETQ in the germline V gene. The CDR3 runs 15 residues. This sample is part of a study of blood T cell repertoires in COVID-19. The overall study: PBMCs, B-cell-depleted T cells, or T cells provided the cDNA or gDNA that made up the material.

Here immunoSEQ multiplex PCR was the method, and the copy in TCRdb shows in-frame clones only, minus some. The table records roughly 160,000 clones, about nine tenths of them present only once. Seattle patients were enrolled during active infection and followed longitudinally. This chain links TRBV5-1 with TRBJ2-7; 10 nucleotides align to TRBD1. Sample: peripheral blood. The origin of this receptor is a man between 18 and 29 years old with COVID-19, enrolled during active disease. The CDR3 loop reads CASSPRQGASYEQYF. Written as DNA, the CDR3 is TGCGCCAGCAGTCCGCGACAGGGGGCTTCCTACGAGCAGTACTTC.